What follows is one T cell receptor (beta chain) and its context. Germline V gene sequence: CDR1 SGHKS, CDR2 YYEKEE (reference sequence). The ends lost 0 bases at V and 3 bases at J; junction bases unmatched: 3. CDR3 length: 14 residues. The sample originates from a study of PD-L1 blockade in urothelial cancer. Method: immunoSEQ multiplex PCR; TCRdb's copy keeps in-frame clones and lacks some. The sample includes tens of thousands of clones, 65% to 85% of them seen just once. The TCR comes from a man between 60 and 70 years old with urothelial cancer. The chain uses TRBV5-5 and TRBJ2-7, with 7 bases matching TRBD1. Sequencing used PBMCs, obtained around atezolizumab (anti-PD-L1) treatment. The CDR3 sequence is CASSLVQGDYEQYF. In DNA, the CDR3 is TGTGCCAGCAGCTTGGTCCAGGGGGACTACGAGCAGTACTTC.